This T cell receptor beta chain derives from a study of blood T cells in healthy people across ages. Per sample, at least 5 micrograms of total RNA were extracted. In this sample, this clonotype turned up a few times. Its cognate antigen is unknown. Study-wide results and limits: A roughly linear fall in TCR beta diversity per million T cells was seen with increasing age. Whereas aged donors had fewer naive CD4+ cells, long-lived donors had more of them and higher diversity.

CDR3 size: 13 residues. CDR1 SQVTM and CDR2 ANQGSEA come from the germline V gene. V lost 6 bases, J lost 5 bases, and 15 bases lay in between. The authors ran a second PCR of 7 to 11 cycles using a sample-barcoded 5' primer and a J-beta primer mix. TCRdb re-derived calls from the 5' RACE reads in MiXCR, one entry per CDR3 protein. The sample lists more than 650,000 distinct CDR3 sequences, about a fifth occurring once. This sequence was found in a man between 70 and 80 years old in good health. The sample taken for sequencing was blood. The genes are TRBV29-1 and TRBJ2-3; D is ambiguous. The CDR3 DNA reads as TGCAGCGTACAACTTCCTACCGGAGATACGCAGTATTTT. This translates into CSVQLPTGDTQYF.